Below, one T cell receptor beta chain is given with its context. The sample originates from a study of blood T cell repertoires in COVID-19. Whole-study context: T cells, B-cell-depleted T cells, or PBMCs supplied cDNA or gDNA.

V gave up 1 base and J gave up 8 bases, with 17 bases separating them. The CDR3 covers 15 residues. CDR1 is MDHEN and CDR2 is SYDVKM in the germline V gene. In the original analysis: Counts of nucleated cells, estimated from reference gene primer amplification, were obtained. The table came from immunoSEQ multiplex PCR; TCRdb's copy has only in-frame clones and leaves some out. V, J and clone size are taken as reported in that table, and D and trimming were inferred from the DNA itself. This sample yields hundreds of thousands of clones, of which 87% are seen a single time; roughly 6.2% belongs to the top ten. Those enrolled, adults aged 18 to 89 years, came from about two dozen US areas. Participants' own reports of clinical history determined their cohort assignment.

The chain joins TRBV28 to TRBJ1-2; D is perhaps TRBD1 (5 bases). The sequence was collected from a woman aged 40 to 50 who had recovered from COVID-19. Material for sequencing was PBMCs or T cells enriched from blood (not recorded which). The DNA for the CDR3 is TGTGCCAGCAGTTTATTGGAACAGGCCCCGGAGGGCTACACCTTC. Translated: CASSLLEQAPEGYTF.